What follows are 23 T cell receptor beta chains derived from one specimen sequenced in a study of cytomegalovirus exposure and HLA in healthy donors. Profiling relied on immunoSEQ multiplex PCR, and the TCRdb table lists in-frame clones only, not all of them. The sample lists approximately 49,000 clones, roughly 93% occurring once. The sequenced material came from PBMCs. The source is a man aged 18-30 years in good health and CMV-seronegative.

The rearrangement links TRBV7-9 to TRBJ1-1; D is perhaps TRBD1 (6 bases). V lost 6 bases and J lost 1, with 12 bases in between. The V gene's germline CDR1 is SEHNR and CDR2 FQNEAQ (reference sequence). The CDR3 loop spans 14 amino acids. The CDR3: CASRPTQGNTEAFF. CDR3 sequence (DNA): TGTGCCAGCAGACCAACACAGGGGAACACTGAAGCTTTCTTT.

DNA of the CDR3: TGTGCCAGCAGCGTATCCGGGACAGGGGGCTTCGGGGAGCTGTTTTTT. Translated: CASSVSGTGGFGELFF. The rearrangement links TRBV5-4 to TRBJ2-2; 12 bases are shared with TRBD1. CDR1 SGHNT and CDR2 YYREEE come from the germline V gene (reference sequence). The CDR3 runs 16 residues. V shed 4 bases, J shed 7 bases, and the junction held 8 bases outside the gene matches.

In its sample, this clone was seen once. The chain joins TRBV7-2 to TRBJ2-5; TRBD1 matches 7 bases. V dropped 0 bases and J dropped 9; count of bases not matched to a gene: 7. CDR1 is SGHTA, CDR2 FQGNSA, per germline. The CDR3 runs to 14 residues. DNA of the CDR3: TGTGCCAGCAGCTTAGCGAAACAGGGGCACTCCCAGTACTTC. It specifies CASSLAKQGHSQYF. The full variable domain, in which reference TRBV7-2 and TRBJ2-5 provide the parts outside the CDR3, is GAGVSQSPSNKVTEKGKDVELRCDPISGHTALYWYRQSLGQGLEFLIYFQGNSAPDKSGLPSDRFSAERTGGSVSTLTIQRTQQEDSAVYLCASSLAKQGHSQYFGPGTRLLVL.

The rearrangement links TRBV9 to TRBJ2-1; the match to TRBD2 covers 10 bases. V shed 1 base, J shed 7 bases, and the junction held 8 bases outside the gene matches. CDR1 and CDR2 from the germline V gene are SGDLS and YYNGEE. This CDR3 has 16 residues. CDR3 region: CASSVSGRAPQNEQFF. CDR3 nucleotide sequence: TGTGCCAGCAGCGTAAGCGGGAGGGCTCCTCAGAATGAGCAGTTCTTC.

This chain joins TRBV7-9 and TRBJ2-1; D not certain. CDR1 is SEHNR and CDR2 is FQNEAQ in the germline V gene (reference sequence). Between the trimmed V and J ends, which lost 0 bases and 7 bases, there was a span of 10 bases. There are 14 residues in the CDR3. The CDR3 DNA sequence: TGTGCCAGCAGCTTAGCGGGCTGGTTTAATGAGCAGTTCTTC. This translates into CASSLAGWFNEQFF.

This clone was recorded only once. Germline and junction disagree at one end, which may indicate a read error. The chain links TRBV29-1 to TRBJ1-1; 7 bases align to TRBD1. From germline, CDR1 is SQVTM and CDR2 ANQGSEA. The CDR3 covers 12 residues. CDR3 nucleotide sequence: TGCAGCGTTACGGGACAGAACGCTGAAGCTTTCTTT. This encodes CSVTGQNAEAFF.

The chain combines TRBV5-5 with TRBJ2-5, with 10 bases matching TRBD2. The CDR3 is 14 residues long. The ends lost 4 bases at V and 3 bases at J; junction bases unmatched: 3. The germline gives CDR1 SGHKS, CDR2 YYEKEE (reference sequence). CDR3 protein: CASSRTSGKETQYF. As DNA, the CDR3 is TGTGCCAGCAGCAGGACTAGCGGTAAAGAGACCCAGTACTTC.

The CDR3 region has the DNA TGTGCCAGCAGCTTGGACGGTCCTCATAATGAAGCTTTCTTT. Protein sequence: CASSLDGPHNEAFF. The V call is TRBV5-4, the J call TRBJ1-1; unclear D gene. The germline V and J ends were trimmed by 0 bases and 7 bases, with 13 bases remaining between them. Germline values: CDR1 SGHNT, CDR2 YYREEE (reference sequence). The CDR3 is 14 residues long.

V gene TRBV28 combines with J gene TRBJ2-1, with a tentative D call TRBD2 (5 bases). CDR3 length: 16 amino acids. V was clipped by 7 bases and J by 0 bases, with 16 bases between them. CDR1 is MDHEN, CDR2 SYDVKM, per germline. As DNA, the CDR3 is TGTGCCAGCACGTTTTTCGGGGTTAGCTCCTACAATGAGCAGTTCTTC. This translates into CASTFFGVSSYNEQFF.

The chain is built from TRBV6-1 and TRBJ1-3; D may be TRBD1 (5 bases). CDR3 length: 16 amino acids. Trimming removed 0 bases at V and 2 bases at J, with 11 bases between. Germline CDR1 is MNHNS and CDR2 is SASEGT. CDR3 protein: CASSEAFGGAGNTIYF. CDR3 in DNA: TGTGCCAGCAGTGAAGCGTTTGGGGGGGCTGGAAACACCATATATTTT.

This chain uses TRBV5-5 with TRBJ2-1; TRBD1 matches at 8 bases. J lost 0 bases, V lost 4 bases, and 3 bases had no gene match. Looked up from germline, CDR1 is SGHKS and CDR2 is YYEKEE (reference sequence). CDR3 length: 15 amino acids. The CDR3 DNA reads as TGTGCCAGCAGCCGGACAGGGCCCTCCTACAATGAGCAGTTCTTC. It encodes CASSRTGPSYNEQFF.

This CDR3 is CATSAPGLPSSYNEQFF. In DNA form, the CDR3 reads TGTGCCACCAGCGCACCGGGACTACCAAGCTCCTACAATGAGCAGTTCTTC. The genes are TRBV15 and TRBJ2-1, with TRBD2 matching over 7 bases. Germline loops: CDR1 LNHNV, CDR2 YYDKDF (reference sequence). The length of the CDR3 is 17 residues. V was pared by 5 bases and J by 0 bases, with 10 bases of the junction left unmatched.

The chain has TRBV11-1 and TRBJ2-1, with D possibly being TRBD1 (6 bases). CDR3 size: 15 residues. V was trimmed by 1 base and J by 4 bases, leaving 11 bases between them. Germline CDR1 and CDR2: SGHAT and FQDESV (reference sequence). Written as DNA, the CDR3 is TGTGCCAGCAGCTTAGGCCAGGGGATTTACAATGAGCAGTTCTTC. Amino acids: CASSLGQGIYNEQFF.

V gene TRBV18 combines with J gene TRBJ2-1, with TRBD1 matching over 8 bases. The ends lost 6 bases at V and 8 bases at J; junction bases unmatched: 12. CDR3 length: 15 residues. Germline loops: CDR1 KGHSH, CDR2 LQKENI. The CDR3 is CASSLRQGNVDEQFF. Here the CDR3 DNA reads TGTGCCAGCTCCCTCCGACAGGGGAACGTGGATGAGCAGTTCTTC.

The chain joins TRBV6-1 to TRBJ2-3, with 7 positions matching TRBD2. After removal of 7 bases from V and 3 bases from J, the junction contained 10 bases not matched to a gene. Germline loops: CDR1 MNHNS, CDR2 SASEGT. The CDR3 is 15 amino acids. The CDR3 DNA follows: TGTGCCAGCAATAGAGAACTAGCGTTAACAGATACGCAGTATTTT. Protein sequence: CASNRELALTDTQYF.

This rearrangement joins TRBV28 to TRBJ2-5; 11 nucleotides line up with TRBD2. Trimming took 8 bases from V and 2 from J; bases not matched to a gene: 10. This CDR3 has 16 residues. The germline V gene has CDR1 MDHEN and CDR2 SYDVKM. The DNA of the CDR3 is TGTGCCAGCTGCTCCGGGGCTAGCGGGAGGCAAGAGACCCAGTACTTC. Encoded protein: CASCSGASGRQETQYF.

The genes are TRBV12-5 and TRBJ1-2; 8 nucleotides align to TRBD1. This CDR3 contains 13 residues. The germline CDR1 and CDR2 sequences are LGHNT and FRNRAP. Losses at the gene ends were 1 base for V and 14 bases for J; bases not matched to a gene: 9. The CDR3 region has the DNA TGTGCTAGTGGTTTGGCACTCCAGGGGGCGATAACCTTC. Its protein is CASGLALQGAITF. The full variable domain, rest sourced from reference TRBV12-5 and TRBJ1-2, is DARVTQTPRHKVTEMGQEVTMRCQPILGHNTVFWYRQTMMQGLELLAYFRNRAPLDDSGMPKDRFSAEMPDATLATLKIQPSEPRDSAVYFCASGLALQGAITFGSGTRLTVV.

The rearrangement uses TRBV19 and TRBJ1-2, with TRBD1 matching over 9 bases. The CDR3 is made up of 15 amino acids. The germline V gene encodes CDR1 LNHDA and CDR2 SQIVND (reference sequence). Losses at the gene ends were 6 bases for V and 2 bases for J; bases not matched to a gene: 7. Here the CDR3 DNA reads TGTGCCAGTAGCTTCTGGGACAGGGAAAACTATGGCTACACCTTC. Protein product: CASSFWDRENYGYTF.

The rearrangement joins TRBV2 to TRBJ2-3, with 10 bases identical to TRBD2. This CDR3 is 15 amino acids long. After removal of 2 bases from V and 6 bases from J, the junction contained 5 bases not matched to a gene. Germline CDR1 SNHLY, CDR2 FYNNEI. This CDR3 reads CASSELAGEMDTQYF. The CDR3 DNA reads as TGTGCCAGCAGTGAACTAGCGGGAGAGATGGATACGCAGTATTTT.

This rearrangement joins TRBV9 to TRBJ2-5; TRBD1 might be the D (5 bases). This CDR3 region has 13 residues. V lost 2 bases to trimming and J lost 7 bases, with 12 bases between them. From germline, CDR1 is SGDLS and CDR2 YYNGEE. The CDR3 sequence is CASSVSPQGTQYF. In DNA form, the CDR3 reads TGTGCCAGCAGCGTCAGTCCTCAGGGGACCCAGTACTTC.

V usage is TRBV25-1 and J usage is TRBJ1-2; unclear D gene. V lost 5 bases to trimming and J lost 4 bases, with 8 bases between them. Looked up from germline, CDR1 is MGHDK and CDR2 is SYGVNS. The CDR3 has 12 residues. The CDR3 spells CASSRYGYGYTF. CDR3 coding DNA: TGTGCCAGCAGTCGGTATGGCTATGGCTACACCTTC.

This chain joins TRBV30 and TRBJ2-2, with D uncertain. Germline V gene sequence: CDR1 GTSNPN, CDR2 SVGIG (reference sequence). This CDR3 comprises 12 residues. Trimming stripped 4 bases from V and 6 bases from J, with 9 bases between. The CDR3 protein is CAWTPEAGELFF. The CDR3 nucleotides read TGTGCCTGGACCCCAGAAGCCGGGGAGCTGTTTTTT.

The V call is TRBV29-1, the J call TRBJ2-3; 12 bases agree with TRBD2. The ends lost 4 bases at V and 5 bases at J; junction bases unmatched: 13. Germline lookup yields CDR1 SQVTM and CDR2 ANQGSEA. The CDR3 totals 17 residues. CDR3: CSVVGSSGRALGDTQYF. The CDR3 coding sequence is TGCAGCGTTGTCGGTTCTAGCGGGAGGGCCTTGGGAGATACGCAGTATTTT.